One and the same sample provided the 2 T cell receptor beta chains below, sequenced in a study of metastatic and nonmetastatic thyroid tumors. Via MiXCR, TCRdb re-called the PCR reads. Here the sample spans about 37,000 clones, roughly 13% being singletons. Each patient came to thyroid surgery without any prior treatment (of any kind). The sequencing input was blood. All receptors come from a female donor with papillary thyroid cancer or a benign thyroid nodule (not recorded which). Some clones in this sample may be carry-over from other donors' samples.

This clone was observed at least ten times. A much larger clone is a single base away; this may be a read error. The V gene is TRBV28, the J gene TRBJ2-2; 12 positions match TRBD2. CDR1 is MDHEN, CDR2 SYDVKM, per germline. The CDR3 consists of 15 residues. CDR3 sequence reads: CAGRGTSGYTGELFF. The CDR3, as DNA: TGTGCCGGCAGGGGGACTAGCGGGTATACCGGGGAGCTGTTTTTT.

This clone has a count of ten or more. The CDR3 nucleotides are TGTGCCAGCAGCTTACAACTAGCGGGCTACGAGCAGTACTTC. Its translation is CASSLQLAGYEQYF. V is TRBV7-2 and J is TRBJ2-7, with TRBD2 identical over 9 bases. This CDR3 comprises 14 residues. Germline V gene lookup returns CDR1 SGHTA and CDR2 FQGNSA. V dropped 2 bases and J dropped 3; count of bases not matched to a gene: 2.